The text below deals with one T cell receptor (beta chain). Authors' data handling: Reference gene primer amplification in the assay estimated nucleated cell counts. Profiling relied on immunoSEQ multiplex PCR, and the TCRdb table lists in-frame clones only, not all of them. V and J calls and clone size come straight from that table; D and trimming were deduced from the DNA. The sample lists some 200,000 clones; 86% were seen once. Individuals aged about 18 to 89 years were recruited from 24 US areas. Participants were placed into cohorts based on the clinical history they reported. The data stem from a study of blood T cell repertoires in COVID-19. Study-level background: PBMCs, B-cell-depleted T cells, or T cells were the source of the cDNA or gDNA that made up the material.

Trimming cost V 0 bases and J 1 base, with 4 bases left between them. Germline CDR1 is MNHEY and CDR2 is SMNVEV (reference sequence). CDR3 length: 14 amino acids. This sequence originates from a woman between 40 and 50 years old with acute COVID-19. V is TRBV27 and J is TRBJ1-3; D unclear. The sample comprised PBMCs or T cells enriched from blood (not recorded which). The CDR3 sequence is CASSLSQSGNTIYF. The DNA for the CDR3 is TGTGCCAGCAGTTTATCACAGTCTGGAAACACCATATATTTT.